This T cell receptor beta chain comes out of a study of PD-1 blockade in classical Hodgkin lymphoma. Study-wide results and limits: Reported baseline diversity: healthy donors highest, relapsed/refractory patients lowest. CD8+ TCR diversity did not rise significantly by C4D1, unlike CD4+.

Here immunoSEQ multiplex PCR was the method, and the copy in TCRdb shows in-frame clones only, minus some. The repertoire holds about 25,000 clones, with around 86% as singletons. In the case of this clone: The antigen is not known.

The CDR3 has 13 residues. Germline CDR1 reads SGHVS; CDR2 reads FNYEAQ. Between the trimmed V and J ends, which lost 3 bases and 1 base, there was a span of 6 bases. Every patient had relapsed following autologous stem cell transplantation, and cohorts differed in brentuximab vedotin exposure. This specimen consisted of peripheral blood mononuclear cells (PBMCs), obtained at baseline. This rearrangement joins TRBV7-6 to TRBJ1-1; D gene uncertain. This receptor was identified in a human donor with classical Hodgkin lymphoma. In DNA, the CDR3 is TGTGCCAGCAGCTTCGAAAGGAACACTGAAGCTTTCTTT. Protein product: CASSFERNTEAFF.